The 13 T cell receptor beta chains below were found in one sample sequenced in a study of Ad26.COV2.S vaccination and SARS-CoV-2 variants. Treatment specified: roughly 18 received Ad26.COV2.S at low or high dose, single or two shots; roughly 5 received placebo; per-sample allocation not given. Collection of samples fell on day 63 after the first vaccine or placebo injection. Using immunoSEQ multiplex PCR, the repertoire was profiled, and TCRdb retains in-frame clones only, with some absent. The sample lists roughly 700,000 clones; around 92% were seen once. Sequencing was performed on peripheral blood, taken in a trial of Ad26.COV2.S vaccine versus placebo. The receptors originated from a person aged 18-60 years who received the Ad26.COV2.S COVID-19 vaccine or a placebo.

V is TRBV19 and J is TRBJ1-2; D call uncertain. Per the germline V gene, CDR1 is LNHDA and CDR2 is SQIVND (reference sequence). The CDR3 has 15 residues. Trimming stripped 7 bases from V and 3 bases from J, with 18 bases between. The CDR3 DNA is TGTGCCAGTACGGCCGGTTCTCGGTCGCACTATGGCTACACCTTC. Residues: CASTAGSRSHYGYTF.

This clone is a singleton in its sample. J is TRBJ2-1 and V is TRBV19; D is possibly TRBD2 (6 bases). The CDR3 length is 15 residues. The germline gives CDR1 LNHDA, CDR2 SQIVND (reference sequence). V lost 4 bases, J lost 4 bases, and 14 bases lay in between. Written as DNA, the CDR3 is TGTGCCAGTAGTACCCGGGACTTGGGGTACAATGAGCAGTTCTTC. Amino acid sequence: CASSTRDLGYNEQFF.

This chain links TRBV5-6 with TRBJ2-1, with 7 bases fitting TRBD1. Unmatched junction bases numbered 7, after V lost 7 bases and J lost 3 bases. Germline values: CDR1 SGHDT, CDR2 YYEEEE. CDR3 length: 14 residues. CDR3 sequence: CASLKQGFYNEQFF. CDR3 in DNA: TGTGCCAGCTTGAAACAGGGGTTCTACAATGAGCAGTTCTTC.

The chain uses TRBV7-3 and TRBJ2-1; D may be TRBD1 (6 bases). This CDR3 is 16 amino acids long. V was trimmed by 0 bases and J by 4 bases, leaving 13 bases between them. From germline, CDR1 is SGHTA and CDR2 FQGTGA. The chain's CDR3 is CASSLTSGQGYNEQFF. In DNA, the CDR3 is TGTGCCAGCAGCTTAACATCCGGTCAGGGGTACAATGAGCAGTTCTTC.

The V and J genes are TRBV2 and TRBJ1-6; weak D call: TRBD1 (6 bases). This CDR3 comprises 14 residues. Germline V CDR1 and CDR2: SNHLY, FYNNEI. The germline V and J ends were trimmed by 6 bases and 9 bases, with 15 bases remaining between them. The CDR3 nucleotides are TGTGCCAGCAGGTCGCAGGGGTATCTTTCACCCCTCCACTTT. This translates into CASRSQGYLSPLHF.

The chain recombines TRBV30 with TRBJ2-2; 8 bases align to TRBD2. The germline CDR1 and CDR2 sequences are GTSNPN and SVGIG (reference sequence). The length of the CDR3 is 15 residues. With V trimmed by 1 base and J by 8 bases, 9 bases remained unmatched. The CDR3 reads CAWSGLAGFVGELFF. The CDR3 bases are TGTGCCTGGAGTGGGCTAGCGGGTTTTGTTGGGGAGCTGTTTTTT. Full variable domain (rest looked up from reference TRBV30 and TRBJ2-2): SQTIHQWPATLVQPVGSPLSLECTVEGTSNPNLYWYRQAAGRGLQLLFYSVGIGQISSEVPQNLSASRPQDRQFILSSKKLLLSDSGFYLCAWSGLAGFVGELFFGEGSRLTVL.

This chain connects TRBV10-3 to TRBJ1-1; weak D call: TRBD1 (6 bases). This CDR3 is 12 amino acids long. Germline CDR1 ENHRY, CDR2 SYGVKD. Trimming took off 6 bases at V and 4 bases at J, with 9 bases between the two ends. The CDR3 protein is CAIRAGATEAFF. In nucleotides, the CDR3 is TGTGCCATCAGAGCAGGGGCCACTGAAGCTTTCTTT.

J is TRBJ1-1 and V is TRBV20-1; no firm D call. The CDR3 totals 11 residues. CDR1 is DFQATT and CDR2 is SNEGSKA in the germline V gene (reference sequence). The germline V and J ends were trimmed by 6 bases and 5 bases, with 10 bases remaining between them. CDR3 protein: CSARPRTEAFF. Here the CDR3 DNA reads TGCAGTGCCCGACCCAGAACTGAAGCTTTCTTT.

The J gene is TRBJ2-2, the V gene TRBV5-1, with a weak D call TRBD1 (5 bases). CDR3 length: 14 residues. Germline V gene data show CDR1 as SGHRS and CDR2 as YFSETQ. Deletions cut 3 bases from V and 5 bases from J, with 11 bases between. CDR3 amino acids: CASSSTATTGELFF. Here the CDR3 DNA reads TGCGCCAGCAGCTCGACAGCTACAACCGGGGAGCTGTTTTTT.

This clone was seen just once. Other DNA sequences in the sample encode the same CDR3. The V and J genes are TRBV7-2 and TRBJ2-5; TRBD1 aligns across 9 bases. The germline CDR1 and CDR2 sequences are SGHTA and FQGNSA. The CDR3 has 16 residues. V was pared by 0 bases and J by 1 base, with 3 bases of the junction left unmatched. The CDR3 sequence: CASSLAGTGIQETQYF. Here the CDR3 DNA reads TGTGCCAGCAGCTTAGCGGGGACAGGGATCCAAGAGACCCAGTACTTC.

The gene calls are TRBV24-1 and TRBJ2-3; the match to TRBD2 covers 14 bases. Losses at the gene ends were 3 bases for V and 5 bases for J; bases not matched to a gene: 3. Per germline, CDR1 KGHDR and CDR2 SFDVKD. The CDR3 runs 16 residues. The CDR3 region has the DNA TGTGCCACCAGTGATCCCGGGACTAGCGGGAGAGATACGCAGTATTTT. Its protein product is CATSDPGTSGRDTQYF.

The chain links TRBV5-1 to TRBJ1-1, with a tentative D call TRBD1 (6 bases). Trimming cost V 0 bases and J 10 bases, with 19 bases left between them. Germline-derived CDR1 and CDR2 are SGHRS and YFSETQ. The CDR3 is 15 amino acids. The CDR3 DNA is TGCGCCAGCAGCTTGGAGGAGGGGGGTCGGCGAGGAGCTTTCTTT. Amino acids: CASSLEEGGRRGAFF.

This clone was counted once. This chain uses TRBV7-8 with TRBJ2-1, with 7 bases matching TRBD2. There are 17 residues in the CDR3. J gave up 0 bases and V 1 base, and 6 bases lay outside the gene matches. Germline values: CDR1 SGHVS, CDR2 FQNEAQ. The CDR3 nucleotides are TGTGCCAGCAGCTTAGGAGGCGGCGGGAGCTCCTACAATGAGCAGTTCTTC. This gives the protein CASSLGGGGSSYNEQFF.